This T cell receptor (beta chain) was documented in a study of cytomegalovirus exposure and HLA in healthy donors. Study background: A subsequent analysis stated that the 95 to 150 validation repertoires were run on the same platform as the roughly 620 first-cohort repertoires.

Sequencing used immunoSEQ multiplex PCR; TCRdb keeps in-frame clones, though not all of them. The sample includes more than 150,000 clones, more than 75% seen only once; the top ten take around 6.7%. This CDR3 region has 15 residues. Trimming took 0 bases from V and 3 from J; bases not matched to a gene: 5. The germline V gene has CDR1 SGHNT and CDR2 YYREEE (reference sequence). The chain carries TRBV5-4 and TRBJ1-2, with TRBD1 matching over 7 bases. The sample was PBMCs. This sequence originates from a man between 18 and 35 years old in good health and CMV-seropositive. The CDR3 DNA reads TGTGCCAGCAGCTTGGCCAGAGGGACAGACTATGGCTACACCTTC. It encodes CASSLARGTDYGYTF. The full variable domain, rest sourced from reference TRBV5-4 and TRBJ1-2, is ETGVTQSPTHLIKTRGQQVTLRCSSQSGHNTVSWYQQALGQGPQFIFQYYREEENGRGNFPPRFSGLQFPNYSSELNVNALELDDSALYLCASSLARGTDYGYTFGSGTRLTVV.